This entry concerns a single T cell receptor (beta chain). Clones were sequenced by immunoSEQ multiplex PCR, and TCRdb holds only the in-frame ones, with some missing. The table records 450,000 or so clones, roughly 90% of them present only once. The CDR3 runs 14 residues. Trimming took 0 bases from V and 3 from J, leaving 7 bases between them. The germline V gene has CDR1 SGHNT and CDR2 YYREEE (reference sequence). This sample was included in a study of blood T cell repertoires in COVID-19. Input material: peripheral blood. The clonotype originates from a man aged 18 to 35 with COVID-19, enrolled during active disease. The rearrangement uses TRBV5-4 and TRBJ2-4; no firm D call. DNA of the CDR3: TGTGCCAGCAGCTTGGGTCTAGTCAAAAACATTCAGTACTTC. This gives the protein CASSLGLVKNIQYF. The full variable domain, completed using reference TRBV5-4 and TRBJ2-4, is ETGVTQSPTHLIKTRGQQVTLRCSSQSGHNTVSWYQQALGQGPQFIFQYYREEENGRGNFPPRFSGLQFPNYSSELNVNALELDDSALYLCASSLGLVKNIQYFGAGTRLSVL.